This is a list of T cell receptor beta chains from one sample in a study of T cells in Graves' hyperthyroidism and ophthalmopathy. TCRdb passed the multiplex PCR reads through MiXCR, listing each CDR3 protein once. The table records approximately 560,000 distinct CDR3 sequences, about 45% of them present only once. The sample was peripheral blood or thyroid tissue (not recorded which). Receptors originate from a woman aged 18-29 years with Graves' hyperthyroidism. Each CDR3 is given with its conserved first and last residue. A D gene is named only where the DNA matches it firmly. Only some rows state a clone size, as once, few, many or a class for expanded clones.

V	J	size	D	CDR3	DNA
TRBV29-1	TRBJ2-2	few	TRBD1	CSVADVAGTGNTGELFF	TGCAGCGTCGCTGACGTAGCCGGGACAGGAAACACCGGGGAGCTGTTTTTT
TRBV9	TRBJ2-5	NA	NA	CASSQESRPETQYF	TGTGCCAGCAGCCAAGAGTCACGCCCAGAGACCCAGTACTTC
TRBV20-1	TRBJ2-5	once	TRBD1	CSARGDSYYEETQYF	TGCAGTGCTAGAGGGGACAGTTATTACGAAGAGACCCAGTACTTC
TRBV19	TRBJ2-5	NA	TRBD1	CASTRTGGETQYF	TGTGCCAGTACCCGGACAGGGGGAGAGACCCAGTACTTC
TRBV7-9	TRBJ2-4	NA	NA	CASSLTQGDIQYF	TGTGCCAGCAGCTTGACACAGGGTGACATTCAGTACTTC
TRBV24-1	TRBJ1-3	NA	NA	CALTAGSGNTIYF	TGTGCCCTTACGGCCGGCTCTGGAAACACCATATATTTT
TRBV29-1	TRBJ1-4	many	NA	CSVGAGRSEKLFF	TGCAGCGTTGGAGCGGGCCGATCTGAAAAACTGTTTTTT
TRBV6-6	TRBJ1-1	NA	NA	CASSYREGFEAFF	TGTGCCAGCAGTTACAGGGAGGGATTTGAAGCTTTCTTT
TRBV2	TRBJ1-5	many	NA	CASSRGAGRNQPQHF	TGTGCCAGCAGTAGAGGGGCAGGCCGGAATCAGCCCCAGCATTTT
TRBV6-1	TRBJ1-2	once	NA	CASSPGEWYGYTF	TGTGCCAGCAGCCCCGGAGAGTGGTATGGCTACACCTTC
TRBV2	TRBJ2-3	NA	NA	CASSGRRPSTDTQYF	TGTGCCAGCAGTGGAAGGAGGCCTAGCACAGATACGCAGTATTTT
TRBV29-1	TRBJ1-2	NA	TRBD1	CSVETGGRNYGYTF	TGCAGCGTTGAGACAGGGGGCCGCAACTATGGCTACACCTTC
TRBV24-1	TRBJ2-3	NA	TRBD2	CATSGTSGSSDTQYF	TGTGCCACCAGTGGGACTAGCGGGAGCTCAGATACGCAGTATTTT
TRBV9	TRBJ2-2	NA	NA	CASSPGGGRELFF	TGTGCCAGCAGCCCCGGTGGGGGGAGGGAGCTGTTTTTT
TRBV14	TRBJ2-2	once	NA	CASSQDGFSARELFF	TGTGCCAGCAGCCAAGACGGCTTTTCCGCTCGGGAGCTGTTTTTT
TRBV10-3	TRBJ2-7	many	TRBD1	CAISGGTGVLSYEQYF	TGTGCCATCAGTGGAGGGACAGGGGTCCTCTCCTACGAGCAGTACTTC
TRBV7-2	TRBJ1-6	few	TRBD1	CASSHDRVSPLHF	TGTGCCAGCAGCCATGACAGGGTGTCACCCCTCCACTTT